Below, 6 T cell receptor beta chains from the same sample are listed, as sequenced in a study of naive and memory T cell subsets. Alpha and beta constant region primers primed reverse transcription for blood and skin samples. MiXCR, applied by TCRdb to the UMI-ligation and nested PCR reads, yields one record per CDR3 protein. The sample records around 18,000 distinct CDR3 sequences, 8% to 10% being singletons. Treatment defined: skin biopsy from PPD injection site in Mantoux-positive individual. Input was about 1 to 1,100 ng of DNase-treated total RNA without cell sorting. Sequences were derived from skin, sampled from a tuberculin skin test site. The receptors stem from an adult in good health.

This clonotype has more than one count but fewer than ten. The J gene is TRBJ2-7, the V gene TRBV28, with D possibly being TRBD2 (6 bases). CDR1 is MDHEN and CDR2 is SYDVKM in the germline V gene. Trimming removed 3 bases at V and 3 bases at J, with 9 bases between. This CDR3 has 13 residues. The CDR3 loop is CASSFPGSYEQYF. CDR3 DNA: TGTGCCAGCAGTTTCCCCGGGAGCTACGAGCAGTACTTC.

This clonotype was recorded at least ten times. The chain recombines TRBV27 with TRBJ2-3, with 12 positions matching TRBD2. J was trimmed by 5 bases and V by 4 bases; bases with no gene match: 7. This CDR3 comprises 16 residues. The germline gives CDR1 MNHEY, CDR2 SMNVEV (reference sequence). The CDR3 is CASSSKTSGSVDTQYF. The CDR3 DNA reads TGTGCCAGCAGTTCCAAGACTAGCGGGAGTGTAGATACGCAGTATTTT.

This clonotype was counted ten times or more. The CDR3, as DNA: TGTGCCAGCAGCGTAGCCCAATCCCCCGGGGAGCTGTTTTTT. Translated, it gives CASSVAQSPGELFF. The chain combines TRBV9 with TRBJ2-2, with no clear D. The V and J ends lost 0 bases and 6 bases respectively, with 9 bases between them. The CDR3 sequence is 14 residues long. Looked up from germline, CDR1 is SGDLS and CDR2 is YYNGEE.

This clonotype was picked up a small number of times. The J gene is TRBJ2-5, the V gene TRBV18; 7 bases match TRBD2. CDR3 length equals 13 residues. V shed 4 bases and J 2 bases; nucleotides not matched to a gene: 1. Germline V gene sequence: CDR1 KGHSH, CDR2 LQKENI. The CDR3 protein is CASSLGLQETQYF. The CDR3 DNA is TGTGCCAGCTCACTGGGACTACAAGAGACCCAGTACTTC.

In the case of this clonotype: A read error is possible here, since a much larger clone lies one base away. The chain links TRBV29-1 to TRBJ2-7; D is possibly TRBD1 (5 bases). Germline values: CDR1 SQVTM, CDR2 ANQGSEA. Trimming pared 4 bases from V and 2 bases from J, leaving 15 bases between. This CDR3 is 14 amino acids long. The CDR3 sequence is CSVAGLGATYEQYF. Here the CDR3 DNA reads TGCAGCGTTGCCGGTCTTGGGGCCACCTACGAGCAGTACTTC.

This clonotype was observed a handful of times. This chain uses TRBV4-1 with TRBJ2-7; D is ambiguous. CDR3 size: 15 residues. V lost 3 bases to trimming and J lost 2 bases, with 14 bases between them. Germline assignment: CDR1 MGHRA and CDR2 YSYEKL. CDR3 in DNA: TGCGCCAGCAGCCACCTCGAGACTGCCACCTACGAGCAGTACTTC. Translation: CASSHLETATYEQYF.